Sequencing of this T cell receptor (beta chain) was carried out in a study of tissue T cells after allogeneic stem cell transplantation (dated by TCRdb to between 2021 and 2022). About the full investigation: The study profiled TCR beta repertoires in many tissues obtained from research autopsies of patients with and without GVHD, and also in mouse models of GVHD. The human arm was conducted as a prospective observational study, and neither blinding nor randomization was performed. Study-wide conclusions, independent of this receptor: In both patients and mice, only a limited portion of the TCR repertoire detected in tissues was captured by blood and spleen T cells. Within patients, how anatomically similar tissues were was a major factor shaping TCR repertoire composition, regardless of disease or transplant status. Sampling depth was acknowledged as a limitation, and the patient cohort was both small and clinically heterogeneous. Only a few T cell clones appeared in more than one patient, yet motif-based clustering showed tissue-specific repertoire signatures that were shared between patients. Which tissue TCRs were alloreactive or antigen-specific was not determined in the study, and some of the clones might have been host cells that persisted.

Receptor amplification or capture employed the immunoSEQ multiplex PCR assay. Adaptive Biotechnologies performed TCRbeta CDR3 sequencing at survey depth and reported CDR3 sequences, V/J genes, productive frequency, and template counts. TCR beta CDR3 regions were amplified from genomic DNA rather than RNA. As for the authors' bioinformatics: Jensen-Shannon divergence was used to quantify pairwise repertoire overlap between tissues, with a value of 1 indicating complete divergence and a value of 0 indicating identical repertoires. Based on pairwise JSD values, tissues were grouped by single-linkage agglomerative hierarchical clustering, and the results were shown as dendrograms. GLIPH2 was run on all patient samples with simulation_depth 1000, kmer_min_depth 3 and cdr3_length_cutoff 8, and groups with more than two unique CDR3s were retained. A standardized tissue-overlap score was calculated by extrapolating Jaccard GLIPH-group overlap across patients to a standard repertoire size of 1000 clones. Linear mixed-effect models, with tissue as a fixed effect and individual as a random effect, were used to test how diversity related to clinical or experimental variables. The clones in this table, taken by TCRdb from immuneACCESS, are in-frame only. Not every clone is retained; where verified, under half of the shortfall comes from an unresolved V gene, and the cause of the rest is unknown. That table is the source of V, J and clone size, and D and trimming were worked out from the DNA. This sample lists around 6,100 clones; 45% were detected once. In total, the top ten clones hold 14% of the sample.

The meaning of the sample's time point label: mouse harvest day 14 after allogeneic transplant. Mouse grafts combined 10^7 T-cell-depleted bone marrow cells with 10^6 splenic CD5+ T cells, given via tail vein injection. A major MHC-mismatch B6 (H2b) into BALB/c (H2d) model was used to model mouse GVHD, and tissues were profiled at day 7 or 14. On day 7 or 14 post-transplant, mouse tissues and retro-orbital blood were harvested with separate sterile tools for each animal, and livers were flushed beforehand. Before genomic DNA was isolated with the DNeasy Blood & Tissue Kit, mouse tissues were minced with razor blades in buffered saline. As to this clone: Its antigen is unknown. The receptor originates from a mouse, and its gene names and germline sequences are accordingly murine. The read terminates 1 residue before the CDR3 end, so the remaining end is supplied by the germline J gene.

Reading from cysteine to phenylalanine, the CDR3 counts 14 amino acids. The DNA covers only part of the CDR3, 39 bases in frame from base 1. Trimming costs V 5 bases and J 3 bases, and their ends lie 12 bases apart. The germline V gene gives CDR1 as KGHTA and CDR2 as FRNEEI. The receptor chain draws on TRBV24 and TRBJ2-5, with TRBD1 as a weak D call on 6 bases. This receptor was taken from a female BALB/c mouse given C57BL/6 T cells with graft-versus-host disease after an allogeneic hematopoietic cell transplant. The sample consisted of gut tissue. CDR3 DNA, as far as it was read: TGTGCCAGCAGTACACAGGGACGGCAAGACACCCAGTAC. Its protein product is CASSTQGRQDTQY. The whole CDR3 protein reads CASSTQGRQDTQYF.